This T cell receptor beta chain emerged from a study of shared clonotypes between healthy human individuals. Whole-study findings and limits: Against clonotypes common to all four donors, non-shared ones had lower generation probabilities. An effect of sequencing depth on clonotype sharing among donors was expected. With few donors, the genetic and exposure-history diversity represented was limited.

Those who donated, Caucasian adults without exception, all lived in Nashville, Tennessee. This table comes from immunoSEQ multiplex PCR, and its TCRdb copy is limited to in-frame clones, with some not included. There are 2 million to 2.5 million clones in the sample; around 90% occur only once, and about 0.36% lies in the top ten. Trimming took off 7 bases at V and 7 bases at J, with 20 bases between the two ends. The CDR3 runs 14 residues. CDR1 is SGHTA, CDR2 FQGNSA, per germline. With respect to this clone: Its target is not known.

The chain links TRBV7-2 to TRBJ2-7; D perhaps matches TRBD1 (6 bases). This clonotype was obtained from a man aged 18 to 35 in good health. Some clones in this sample may be carry-over from other donors' samples. Sequencing used naive CD4+ T cells from PBMCs. Subset in this sample: CD45RA+ positively selected. For the CDR3, the DNA is TGTGCCAGCACCCAAGGGGGTGGGGGCCGGGAGCAGTACTTC. It codes for CASTQGGGGREQYF.